This T cell receptor beta chain was retrieved from a study of blood T cell repertoires in COVID-19. Study-wide background: There were acute and convalescent COVID-19 samples, and they came from the United States, Italy and Spain.

Recruits, aged about 18 to 95 years, lived in 25 or so US areas. Donors were grouped by their self-reported clinical history. Some clones are missing from TCRdb's copy, which holds only in-frame ones; the method was immunoSEQ multiplex PCR. The table records roughly 260,000 clones, approximately 83% of them present only once. This clone turned up a few times. The ends were cut back, 0 bases at V and 1 base at J, with 9 bases in the middle. This CDR3 region has 15 residues. Looked up from germline, CDR1 is LGHNA and CDR2 is YSLEER. The clonotype was recovered from a woman between 40 and 50 years old who had been exposed to COVID-19. This chain connects TRBV4-3 to TRBJ1-2, with D tentatively TRBD1 (5 bases). What was sequenced was PBMCs or T cells enriched from blood (not recorded which). CDR3: CASSQDSGINYGYTF. DNA for the CDR3: TGCGCCAGCAGCCAAGATTCAGGGATTAACTATGGCTACACCTTC.